The 20 T cell receptor beta chains given below trace back to one sample, sequenced in a study of beta chain features in type 1 diabetes. The study, taken as a whole, reports: TCRB CDR3 length was moderately but significantly reduced in all four CD4+ subsets of Type 1 diabetes patients.

The investigators reverse transcribed all of the isolated RNA, so they sequenced expressed TCRB transcripts. Sequenced by immunoSEQ multiplex PCR; TCRdb stores in-frame clones only, minus some. This sample has 150,000 to 200,000 clones, with almost 8% found just once. These TCRs are of unknown antigen specificity. Sequencing used central memory CD4+ T cells from blood. These receptor sequences come from a man in his late teens or twenties with type 1 diabetes.

Many counts were recorded for this clone. The genes are TRBV10-3 and TRBJ2-7, with 7 bases lining up with TRBD2. Trimming took 9 bases from V and 3 from J; bases not matched to a gene: 14. The CDR3 runs to 15 residues. CDR1 ENHRY and CDR2 SYGVKD come from the germline V gene. CDR3 nucleotides: TGTGCCATTGGGGGGGAACGGTTGGCCGTCTACGAGCAGTACTTC. Amino acid sequence: CAIGGERLAVYEQYF.

This chain links TRBV7-2 with TRBJ1-2; 7 nucleotides align to TRBD1. CDR3 length: 14 residues. From germline, CDR1 is SGHTA and CDR2 FQGNSA. V lost 1 base and J lost 4; bases outside the gene matches: 3. In DNA, the CDR3 is TGTGCCAGCAGCTTAGGTCAGGGGGGCTATGGCTACACCTTC. This codes for CASSLGQGGYGYTF.

The genes are TRBV7-2 and TRBJ2-1; 11 bases are shared with TRBD2. The CDR3 is 15 residues long. J lost 8 bases, V lost 4 bases, and 7 bases had no gene match. Per the germline V gene, CDR1 is SGHTA and CDR2 is FQGNSA. CDR3 nucleotides: TGTGCCAGCAGCTCCTTAGCGGGGGGGCCCCATGAGCAGTTCTTC. It yields the protein CASSSLAGGPHEQFF.

V is TRBV11-2 and J is TRBJ2-4; 11 positions match TRBD1. V was clipped by 5 bases and J by 6 bases; unmatched bases: 3. The CDR3 is made up of 14 amino acids. CDR1 SGHAT and CDR2 FQNNGV come from the germline V gene. CDR3 coding DNA: TGTGCCAGCAGCGAAGGACAGGGGGCAAACATTCAGTACTTC. Protein: CASSEGQGANIQYF.

The chain uses TRBV11-2 and TRBJ2-1; D is unclear. Germline CDR1 is SGHAT and CDR2 is FQNNGV. With 5 bases removed from V and 7 bases from J, the gap between germline ends came to 9 bases. The CDR3 runs 12 residues. CDR3: CASSPYGNEQFF. For the CDR3, the DNA is TGTGCCAGCAGCCCCTACGGGAATGAGCAGTTCTTC.

The chain joins TRBV11-2 to TRBJ2-5; 9 positions match TRBD2. Germline CDR1 reads SGHAT; CDR2 reads FQNNGV. CDR3 length: 17 amino acids. J was trimmed by 5 bases and V by 1 base; bases with no gene match: 11. In nucleotides, the CDR3 is TGTGCCAGCAGCTTAGGAGGAGGCGGGGGGGCCCGGGAGACCCAGTACTTC. Its protein product is CASSLGGGGGARETQYF.

This clone was seen a handful of times. The chain recombines TRBV2 with TRBJ2-3, with a possible D match to TRBD1 (6 bases). Trimming cost V 6 bases and J 6 bases, with 19 bases left between them. The CDR3 is made up of 15 amino acids. Germline V gives CDR1 SNHLY, CDR2 FYNNEI. Written as DNA, the CDR3 is TGTGCCAGCAGCGTTGACAGGAGCCTACGGGATACGCAGTATTTT. This encodes CASSVDRSLRDTQYF.

The rearrangement uses TRBV7-2 and TRBJ2-5; D is perhaps TRBD2 (7 bases). Per the germline V gene, CDR1 is SGHTA and CDR2 is FQGNSA. Trimming took off 11 bases at V and 6 bases at J, with 16 bases between the two ends. This CDR3 spans 12 amino acids. The CDR3 coding sequence is TGTGCCTCAGGTGGGGGGGGCCAGACCCAGTACTTC. Translation: CASGGGGQTQYF.

The chain is built from TRBV6-1 and TRBJ1-2, with D perhaps TRBD1 (5 bases). The CDR3 is made up of 16 amino acids. The V and J ends lost 1 base and 4 bases respectively, with 16 bases between them. Germline CDR1 is MNHNS and CDR2 is SASEGT. The CDR3 DNA follows: TGTGCCAGCAGTGAAGGGATAGGGGCGTCTAGCTATGGCTACACCTTC. It codes for CASSEGIGASSYGYTF.

The chain is built from TRBV18 and TRBJ1-1; D unresolved. CDR1 KGHSH and CDR2 LQKENI come from the germline V gene. V shed 4 bases and J shed 5 bases, with 11 bases lying between them. This CDR3 is built from 13 residues. The CDR3 spells CASSQSQETEAFF. The DNA of the CDR3 is TGTGCCAGCTCACAATCTCAAGAGACTGAAGCTTTCTTT.

This clone was counted only a few times. The rearrangement joins TRBV25-1 to TRBJ2-3; possibly TRBD2 for D (6 bases). The CDR3 contains 13 residues. The germline gives CDR1 MGHDK, CDR2 SYGVNS. V lost 1 base and J lost 6, with 8 bases in between. This chain's CDR3 is CASSESGGDTQYF. The CDR3, as DNA: TGTGCCAGCAGTGAATCTGGGGGGGATACGCAGTATTTT.

This clone was seen only a few times. J is TRBJ2-5 and V is TRBV10-3, with 9 bases that match TRBD2. Trimming cost V 7 bases and J 3 bases; bases outside gene matches: 9. This CDR3 is 15 amino acids long. The V gene's germline CDR1 is ENHRY and CDR2 SYGVKD. The CDR3 region has the DNA TGTGCCATCAAACCGGGACTAGCCCTAGAAGAGACCCAGTACTTC. It specifies CAIKPGLALEETQYF.

V gene TRBV5-1 combines with J gene TRBJ1-1, with D uncertain. The V gene lost 2 bases and the J gene lost 5 bases, with 7 bases spanning the gap. This CDR3 comprises 12 residues. Germline CDR1 reads SGHRS; CDR2 reads YFSETQ. The CDR3 reads CASSFGETEAFF. CDR3 DNA: TGCGCCAGCAGCTTCGGTGAGACTGAAGCTTTCTTT.

V gene TRBV19 combines with J gene TRBJ1-1; D is ambiguous. The V gene's germline CDR1 is LNHDA and CDR2 SQIVND (reference sequence). Trimming cost V 7 bases and J 7 bases, with 16 bases left between them. The CDR3 has 13 residues. The CDR3 sequence: CASTRAPSSEAFF. CDR3 in DNA: TGTGCCAGTACACGAGCACCTAGTAGTGAAGCTTTCTTT.

V is TRBV4-3 and J is TRBJ1-2, with a tentative D call TRBD1 (6 bases). Trimming took 0 bases from V and 8 from J, leaving 13 bases between them. The germline gives CDR1 LGHNA, CDR2 YSLEER. This CDR3 contains 14 residues. CDR3 residues: CASSQDHRVEGYTF. The CDR3 coding sequence is TGCGCCAGCAGCCAAGATCACAGGGTGGAAGGCTACACCTTC.

This clone has a handful of counts. CDR3 DNA: TGTGCCAGCAGTCCTAGGGACTCCCCGGACAATGAGCAGTTCTTC. Protein sequence: CASSPRDSPDNEQFF. The chain combines TRBV11-3 with TRBJ2-1, with D maybe TRBD2 (6 bases). This CDR3 has 15 residues. Germline V CDR1 and CDR2: SGHNT, YENEEA. V was pared by 6 bases and J by 5 bases, with 17 bases between.

This clone was seen more than once but under ten times. The CDR3 loop is CASSQGQRLLNYGYTF. CDR3 in DNA: TGCGCCAGCAGCCAGGGACAGCGCCTTCTAAACTATGGCTACACCTTC. This rearrangement joins TRBV5-1 to TRBJ1-2; 7 bases map to TRBD1. With V trimmed by 4 bases and J by 2 bases, 11 bases remained unmatched. This CDR3 has 16 residues. The V gene's germline CDR1 is SGHRS and CDR2 YFSETQ.

This clone was counted ten times or more. This chain joins TRBV5-6 and TRBJ2-3; tentatively, D is TRBD1 (6 bases). The CDR3 sequence is 17 residues long. V was clipped by 4 bases and J by 3 bases, with 21 bases between them. Germline CDR1 is SGHDT and CDR2 is YYEEEE. CDR3 in DNA: TGTGCCAGCAGCCCCAAATGGGGCAGGGGTTCAACAGATACGCAGTATTTT. Translation: CASSPKWGRGSTDTQYF.

This clone was observed a handful of times. V gene TRBV9 combines with J gene TRBJ2-1; 12 bases agree with TRBD2. This CDR3 contains 18 residues. Germline trimming cut 0 bases from V and 1 base from J; bases unmatched to any gene: 5. The germline gives CDR1 SGDLS, CDR2 YYNGEE. The CDR3 DNA follows: TGTGCCAGCAGCGTAGTAGCTAGCGGGGGGGCGTCCTACAATGAGCAGTTCTTC. Protein product: CASSVVASGGASYNEQFF.

V and J are TRBV28 and TRBJ1-5, with 7 bases matching TRBD1. CDR3 length: 16 amino acids. V dropped 3 bases and J dropped 7; count of bases not matched to a gene: 12. Germline V gene data show CDR1 as MDHEN and CDR2 as SYDVKM. This CDR3 reads CASSLWQGVTSQPQHF. CDR3 DNA: TGTGCCAGCAGTTTGTGGCAGGGGGTTACGTCACAGCCCCAGCATTTT.